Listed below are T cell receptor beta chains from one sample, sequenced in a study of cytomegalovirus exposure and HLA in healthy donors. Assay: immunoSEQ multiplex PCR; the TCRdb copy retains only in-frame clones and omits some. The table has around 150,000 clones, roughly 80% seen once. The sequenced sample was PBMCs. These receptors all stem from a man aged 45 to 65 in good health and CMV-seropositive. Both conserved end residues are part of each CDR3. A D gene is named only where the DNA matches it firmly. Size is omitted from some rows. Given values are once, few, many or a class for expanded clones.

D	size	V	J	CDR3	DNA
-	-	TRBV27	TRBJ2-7	CASTPQAGSYEQYF	TGTGCCAGCACTCCCCAGGCGGGGAGCTACGAGCAGTACTTC
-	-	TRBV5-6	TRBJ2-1	CASSLGMGAYEQFF	TGTGCCAGCAGCTTGGGAATGGGGGCCTATGAGCAGTTCTTC
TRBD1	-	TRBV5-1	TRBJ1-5	CASSVGQGGGNQPQHF	TGCGCCAGCAGCGTGGGACAGGGAGGTGGCAATCAGCCCCAGCATTTT
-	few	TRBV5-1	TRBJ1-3	CASSSPGIGNTIYF	TGCGCCAGCAGCTCTCCGGGAATTGGAAACACCATATATTTT
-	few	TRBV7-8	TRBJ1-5	CASSSYNQPQHF	TGTGCCAGCAGCTCGTATAATCAGCCCCAGCATTTT
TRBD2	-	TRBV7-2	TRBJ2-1	CASSLGRLAGGPEQFF	TGTGCCAGCAGCTTAGGGAGACTAGCGGGGGGGCCCGAGCAGTTCTTC
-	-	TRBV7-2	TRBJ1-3	CASSLSRAGTNTIYF	TGTGCCAGCAGCTTATCCCGGGCGGGAACGAACACCATATATTTT
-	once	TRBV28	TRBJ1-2	CASSLGQRSYGYTF	TGTGCCAGCAGTTTAGGACAGCGATCCTATGGCTACACCTTC
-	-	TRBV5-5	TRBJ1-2	CASTLDGQGGYTF	TGTGCCAGCACCCTGGACGGGCAGGGTGGTTACACCTTC
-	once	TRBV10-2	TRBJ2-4	CASSAGRGKNIQYF	TGCGCCAGCAGTGCGGGGAGAGGCAAAAACATTCAGTACTTC
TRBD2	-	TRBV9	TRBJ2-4	CASSVAALAGGRNIQYF	TGTGCCAGCAGCGTAGCTGCGCTAGCGGGGGGCCGAAACATTCAGTACTTC
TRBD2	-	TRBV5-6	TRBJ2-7	CASSLGLASYEQYF	TGTGCCAGCAGCTTGGGACTAGCGAGCTACGAGCAGTACTTC
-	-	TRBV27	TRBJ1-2	CASSSGTLNYGYTF	TGTGCCAGCAGTTCCGGGACTCTTAACTATGGCTACACCTTC
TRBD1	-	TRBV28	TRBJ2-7	CASIRTGGAGEQYF	TGTGCCAGCATCCGGACAGGGGGCGCGGGCGAGCAGTACTTC
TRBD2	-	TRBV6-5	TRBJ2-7	CASSYSTSGAAYEQYF	TGTGCCAGCAGTTACTCGACTAGCGGGGCAGCCTACGAGCAGTACTTC
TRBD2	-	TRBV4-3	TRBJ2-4	CASSQWGGGVKNIQYF	TGCGCCAGCAGCCAATGGGGCGGGGGGGTAAAAAACATTCAGTACTTC
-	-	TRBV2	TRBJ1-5	CASSERDTHQPQHF	TGTGCCAGCAGTGAAAGGGACACCCATCAGCCCCAGCATTTT